This TCR beta chain comes out of a study of blood T cells in healthy people across ages (dated by TCRdb to between 2015 and 2017). Looking at the study overall: In model experiments, template switching captured about one uniquely barcoded TCR beta cDNA molecule for every two T cells. Age-related changes in TCR beta repertoire diversity were measured in the study by deep sequencing normalized with unique cDNA molecular identifiers. The donors were divided into four age groups: young (average around 17 years), middle-aged (about 40), aged (roughly 66) and long-lived (82). Two additional independent replicas of 1 million unique cDNA reads from the same blood draw were analyzed for two donors (one aged 18 to 29 and one aged 80 or older).

The protocol used for the library was 5' RACE. TCRdb shows the sequencer as Illumina HiSeq 2500. A second PCR of 7 to 11 cycles was run with a J-beta primer mix and a sample-barcoded 5' primer. A template-switch 5' adaptor carrying 12 random nucleotides introduced a unique molecular identifier onto each TCR beta cDNA molecule. Each sample yielded at least 3 million CDR3-containing paired-end reads. First-strand cDNA was synthesized from all RNA with the Mint cDNA synthesis kit, primed by a TRBC-specific oligonucleotide. After uracil-DNA glycosylase treatment, a first 18-cycle PCR used universal primers M1SS and BC2_uni_R on all cDNA. Per the source publication's procedure: For normalization, 1 million high-quality reads were randomly selected from each sample, with every read carrying a distinct molecular identifier. Reads sharing molecular identifiers were discarded rather than binned into consensus sequences. MiTCR, with a Q25 quality threshold and the strictest error-elimination algorithm, was used for CDR3 identification, clonotype clustering and error correction. A nonparametric unseen species model with Euler transformation was used to estimate a lower bound on total TCR beta diversity. Using fastp at Q25 and MiXCR, TCRdb reprocessed the public reads and kept productive beta chains. Rows are unified per CDR3 protein, each entry keeping the most common DNA and genes. Here the V and J calls rest on TCRdb's processing, not on the authors' analysis. A total of around 800,000 distinct CDR3 sequences appear in this sample, 20% to 30% of them only once. About 2.9% of the sample is taken by the ten largest.

The germline V gene supplies CDR1 LGHNT and CDR2 FRNRAP. V loses 5 bases of germline sequence and J loses 2 bases, and the interval between the two ends is 7 bases. The CDR3 measures 13 amino acids from cysteine to phenylalanine. The kept DNA is CDR3 alone, 39 bases in frame from the first base. Donors were 35 to 40 systemically healthy Caucasian individuals from Russia aged roughly 6 to 95 years. Each donor gave about 11 milliliters of peripheral blood, drawn into EDTA-treated Vacutainer tubes. PBMCs were isolated by Ficoll-Paque density-gradient centrifugation, with at least 7 million obtained per sample. Total RNA, at least 5.5 micrograms per sample, was extracted from PBMCs with Trizol reagent. For every donor, flow cytometry on a PBMC aliquot measured the percentage of naive CD45RAhigh/CD27high T cells. This clonotype was recorded many times. Its binding antigen is unknown. Base-call qualities are not available, and no considerably larger clone is one nucleotide away.

Overall results and qualifications from the work: Conclusive comparison of naive and antigen-experienced compartments was prevented by the profiling of bulk unsorted PBMCs. There was a strong correlation between observed TCR beta diversity and the percentage of naive T cells measured by flow cytometry. Because donor CMV infection status was unknown, age-related changes in expanded clonotypes were potentially confounded. Total diversity estimates from one million sequenced T cells were considered lower bounds and underestimates. As age increased, observed TCR beta diversity per million T cells dropped in a roughly linear way, and a significant reduction was already evident by age roughly 36. Compared with the aged group, the long-lived group had more naive CD4+ T cells, fewer expanded clones and increased TCR diversity, a pattern suggesting age selection.

These data also formed part of another study, on T cells of mothers and their children. The second study, in turn, reports: Nine systemically healthy Caucasian individuals served as donors, namely three mothers together with their six children. cDNA synthesis consumed the entire amount of extracted RNA, loaded at approximately 1.4 ug RNA in each 15 ul reaction. Sample barcodes and 2-4 random nucleotides were added via the M1S primer in the second PCR. Over 8 million TCR beta CDR3 reads came from each mother, compared with approximately 3 million reads from each child. Thymic selection shapes the output of TCR recombination in a similar way in related and unrelated pairs, and inherited differences have a minor effect. Normalized repertoire overlap was always slightly but never significantly higher in related than unrelated mother-child pairs. Persistent microchimeric T cell clones were not detected, at a sensitivity of approximately 100 clones per million clonotypes. The study used deep NGS to compare TCR beta repertoires of mothers and children, seeking features distinguishing related mother-child pairs from unrelated individuals. On average, the children were around 11 +/- 4 years old, while the mothers were about 37 +/- 4 years old. Libraries were sequenced on Illumina HiSeq 2000 with 100+100 nt paired-end reads after adapter ligation with NEBNext reagents. To avoid cross-contamination, the mother libraries and the child libraries were prepared a month apart and sequenced in separate runs. Between roughly 500,000 and 2,100,000 distinct TCR beta clonotypes were identified per donor. Naive TCR beta clonotypes were estimated from low-frequency clonotypes matched to each donor's FACS-determined naive share, without sorting.

The rearrangement combines TRBV12-5 with TRBJ1-5, with no confident D gene call. This receptor was identified in a boy aged 10-17 years in good health. Input material: blood. The DNA sequence reads TGTGCTAGTGGTGGCGGAGGCAATCAGCCCCAGCATTTT. Translated, it gives CASGGGGNQPQHF.